This TCR beta chain originates from a study of identifying expanded T cells in peripheral blood. General study results and limits: Technical replicates showed approximately 1.2 changed clones; approximately 2 weeks about 16.4; four weeks 19.

CDR3 length: 12 amino acids. CDR1 and CDR2 (germline): SGHRS, YFSETQ. V dropped 0 bases and J dropped 1 base, with 1 base sitting between them. Notes on this clone: Antigen specificity is unknown.

Collection occurred without any documented infections or immune events in donors. The assay was immunoSEQ multiplex PCR, and TCRdb's table has in-frame clones only and misses some. The sample consists of roughly 120,000 clones, 88% of them appearing once. Source material: blood. This chain uses TRBV5-1 with TRBJ2-5; D gene uncertain. This clonotype originated in a person aged 18-70 years in good health. CDR3 loop: CASSLVQETQYF. CDR3 in DNA: TGCGCCAGCAGCTTGGTCCAAGAGACCCAGTACTTC.